A selection of T cell receptor beta chains follows, all from one sample in a study of blood T cell repertoires in COVID-19. The table came from immunoSEQ multiplex PCR; TCRdb's copy has only in-frame clones and leaves some out. In the table there are fewer than 300,000 clones, approximately 87% of which are singletons. The sequencing input was peripheral blood. These receptors all come from a human donor in a cohort sampled during active COVID-19. The conserved cysteine and the conserved F or W are not part of the CDR3 here.

TRBJ2-7	TRBV4-1	ASSDSLSYEQY
TRBJ2-7	TRBV5-1	ASSLTSSGSHNHEQY
TRBJ2-3	TRBV28	ASSLEDSGLDTQY
TRBJ2-3	TRBV4-3	ASSQSTGTGPRDTQY
TRBJ2-4	TRBV11-2	ASSLDRGGIQY
TRBJ2-3	TRBV13	ASSLTPGGSTDTQY
TRBJ2-5	TRBV7-9	ASSFRGRWETQY
TRBJ2-7	TRBV27	ASSLREIGGYEQY
TRBJ1-4	TRBV4-1	ASSQEGRIKTNEKLF
TRBJ2-7	TRBV9	ASSATLGTVGEQY
TRBJ2-2	TRBV5-1	ASSFSSGMNTGELF
TRBJ1-4	TRBV4-2	ASSQVGNEKLF
TRBJ2-7	TRBV24-1	ATSDSTGAEQY
TRBJ1-4	TRBV28	ASIPGGPNEKLF
TRBJ1-1	TRBV28	ASSFLTEAF
TRBJ2-7	TRBV5-1	ASSSFSYEQY
TRBJ2-7	TRBV5-1	ASSLGGDNRAEQY
TRBJ2-1	TRBV5-1	ASSSDGGVKGF
TRBJ1-5	TRBV28	ASSRPGTGGQPQH
TRBJ2-1	TRBV5-1	ASSLGSGRAGNEQF
TRBJ2-3	TRBV5-1	ASSLVAARVTDTQY
TRBJ2-1	TRBV5-8	ASSLAQVSEQF
TRBJ1-5	TRBV6-1	ASSESRRNQPQH
TRBJ1-1	TRBV2	ASSETRESAF
TRBJ2-3	TRBV4-1	ASSQGLAESTDTQY
TRBJ2-5	TRBV11-2	ASSLDRGETQY
TRBJ2-7	TRBV6-2/TRBV6-3	ASSNRRARSSYEQY
TRBJ1-3	TRBV3-1/TRBV3-2	ASSQVPGLSGNTIY
TRBJ2-2	TRBV19	ASRHPTGELF
TRBJ2-5	TRBV24-1	ATSGDYQETQY
TRBJ2-3	TRBV6-5	ASRNRDRGTDTQY
TRBJ1-4	TRBV21-1	ASRLEGGNEKLF
TRBJ2-2	TRBV4-2	ASSQDGAGRTGELF
TRBJ1-5	TRBV6-5	ASSWSRNQPQH
TRBJ2-7	TRBV2	ASRRTAYEQY
TRBJ1-6	TRBV6-2/TRBV6-3	ASSYPGAPLH
TRBJ2-2	TRBV7-2	ASSFATGIGELF
TRBJ2-7	TRBV19	ASSLAGGYEQY
TRBJ1-1	TRBV7-2	ASTPRGVLEAF